Each of the 23 T cell receptor beta chains below was sequenced from the same sample in a study of cytomegalovirus exposure and HLA in healthy donors. 13 Jbeta primers and 60 Vbeta primers were used for the PCR. Sequenced by immunoSEQ multiplex PCR; TCRdb stores in-frame clones only, minus some. The sample includes some 63,000 clones, about 83% of them seen just once. Sequenced: PBMCs. All receptors come from a human donor in good health.

This rearrangement joins TRBV7-3 to TRBJ1-3, with a tentative D call TRBD1 (6 bases). This CDR3 spans 14 amino acids. V was cut by 5 bases and J by 1 base, with 9 bases left in between. Germline V gene lookup returns CDR1 SGHTA and CDR2 FQGTGA. In DNA, the CDR3 is TGTGCCAGCAGCCCCACAGGGTCTGGAAACACCATATATTTT. It codes for CASSPTGSGNTIYF.

The chain links TRBV7-2 to TRBJ2-1; 15 bases are a match to TRBD2. The trim removed 1 base at V and 12 bases at J, leaving 1 base unmatched. The length of the CDR3 is 14 residues. Germline V gives CDR1 SGHTA, CDR2 FQGNSA. The CDR3 sequence is CASSLGTSGGVQFF. The CDR3 bases are TGTGCCAGCAGCTTAGGGACTAGCGGGGGGGTGCAGTTCTTC.

The gene calls are TRBV28 and TRBJ2-5; 10 bases line up with TRBD2. Germline CDR1 is MDHEN and CDR2 is SYDVKM. The CDR3 spans 15 residues. V was clipped by 5 bases and J by 7 bases; unmatched bases: 10. The CDR3 DNA follows: TGTGCCAGCAGTGACAGCGGGAGGGCCGGTCGGACCCAGTACTTC. This gives the protein CASSDSGRAGRTQYF.

The chain combines TRBV27 with TRBJ2-5, with 11 bases identical to TRBD2. With 5 bases clipped from V and 5 bases from J, the junction kept 13 bases outside the gene matches. CDR1 is MNHEY, CDR2 SMNVEV, per germline (reference sequence). The CDR3 extends over 17 amino acids. The CDR3 DNA sequence: TGTGCCAGCAGTAACTACCGGTCTAGCGGGAGGTTGGAGACCCAGTACTTC. It is translated as CASSNYRSSGRLETQYF.

This clone has more than one count but fewer than ten. V is TRBV4-3 and J is TRBJ1-1; possibly TRBD1 for D (5 bases). CDR1 is LGHNA and CDR2 is YSLEER in the germline V gene. CDR3 length equals 15 residues. V shed 3 bases and J shed 4 bases, with 15 bases lying between them. The CDR3: CASSQDQGFSTEAFF. The CDR3 DNA follows: TGCGCCAGCAGCCAGGACCAGGGCTTTAGCACTGAAGCTTTCTTT.

V gene TRBV5-1 combines with J gene TRBJ1-4; a weak D match, TRBD1 (6 bases). This CDR3 has 13 amino acids. V was trimmed by 4 bases and J by 5 bases, leaving 9 bases between them. Per germline, CDR1 SGHRS and CDR2 YFSETQ. The CDR3 region has the DNA TGCGCCAGCAGCAAGGGGGACAATGAAAAACTGTTTTTT. Its translation: CASSKGDNEKLFF.

This chain joins TRBV29-1 and TRBJ1-2, with D uncertain. CDR3 length: 14 residues. The V gene's germline CDR1 is SQVTM and CDR2 ANQGSEA. Deletions cut 6 bases from V and 5 bases from J, with 19 bases between. Here the CDR3 DNA reads TGCAGCGTCCCCCAATCCAGTTCCCTTTATGGCTACACCTTC. This sequence encodes CSVPQSSSLYGYTF.

J is TRBJ1-2 and V is TRBV15; unclear D gene. Germline CDR1 and CDR2: LNHNV and YYDKDF (reference sequence). V lost 5 bases, J lost 1 base, and 11 bases lay in between. The CDR3 length is 14 residues. The CDR3 bases are TGTGCCACCAGCCCCTTGGAGGGTAACTATGGCTACACCTTC. Translated: CATSPLEGNYGYTF.

The chain's CDR3 is CASSQDTSYGYTF. Written as DNA, the CDR3 is TGTGCCAGCAGCCAAGATACGAGCTATGGCTACACCTTC. The rearrangement links TRBV4-2 to TRBJ1-2; D is undetermined. V dropped 0 bases and J dropped 4 bases, with 6 bases sitting between them. Germline CDR1 and CDR2: LGHNA and YNFKEQ. There are 13 residues in the CDR3.

The table lists this clone with a few counts. The chain employs TRBV5-1 and TRBJ2-3, with D maybe TRBD1 (6 bases). CDR1 is SGHRS, CDR2 YFSETQ, per germline. Trimming stripped 5 bases from V and 5 bases from J, with 15 bases between. CDR3 length: 14 residues. CDR3: CASRAGVVIDTQYF. For the CDR3, the DNA is TGCGCCAGCAGGGCAGGGGTCGTCATAGATACGCAGTATTTT.

The chain couples TRBV9 to TRBJ1-3, with TRBD1 identical over 8 bases. CDR3 length: 17 amino acids. Germline V gene lookup returns CDR1 SGDLS and CDR2 YYNGEE. Germline trimming cut 0 bases from V and 1 base from J; bases unmatched to any gene: 6. CDR3 protein: CASSVGIGQGSGNTIYF. CDR3 sequence (DNA): TGTGCCAGCAGCGTAGGAATAGGACAGGGATCTGGAAACACCATATATTTT.

V is TRBV5-8 and J is TRBJ2-2; D ambiguous. Germline CDR1 SGHTS, CDR2 YDEGEE. V dropped 1 base and J dropped 6 bases, with 10 bases sitting between them. The CDR3 contains 14 residues. CDR3 protein: CASSLPQKPGELFF. In DNA form, the CDR3 reads TGTGCCAGCAGCTTGCCCCAGAAACCCGGGGAGCTGTTTTTT. Complete variable domain (other parts from reference TRBV5-8 and TRBJ2-2): EAGVTQSPTHLIKTRGQQATLRCSPISGHTSVYWYQQALGLGLQFLLWYDEGEERNRGNFPPRFSGRQFPNYSSELNVNALELEDSALYLCASSLPQKPGELFFGEGSRLTVL.

This chain connects TRBV5-1 to TRBJ2-4, with TRBD2 matching 16 bases. The CDR3 runs 15 residues. Trimming removed 3 bases from V and 15 bases from J; junction bases left unmatched: 9. Per germline, CDR1 SGHRS and CDR2 YFSETQ. CDR3 sequence (DNA): TGCGCCAGCAGCTGGGGGACTAGCGGGGGGGAAAGACGGTACTTC. Its protein is CASSWGTSGGERRYF.

The V gene is TRBV7-9, the J gene TRBJ2-7; TRBD2 matches 7 bases. Germline CDR1 SEHNR, CDR2 FQNEAQ (reference sequence). J gave up 4 bases and V 1 base, and 1 base lay outside the gene matches. The CDR3 has 13 amino acids. For the CDR3, the DNA is TGTGCCAGCAGCTTAGGGGGGGGGTACGAGCAGTACTTC. Translated: CASSLGGGYEQYF.

The rearrangement links TRBV4-3 to TRBJ2-7; TRBD1 might be the D (6 bases). V lost 7 bases, J lost 4 bases, and 26 bases lay in between. Germline V gene sequence: CDR1 LGHNA, CDR2 YSLEER. CDR3 length equals 17 residues. CDR3 sequence (DNA): TGCGCCAGCACCTCCACCGATCTTCTGGGGGCTCCTTACGAGCAGTACTTC. It yields the protein CASTSTDLLGAPYEQYF.

This clone was detected once. The chain joins TRBV28 to TRBJ1-5, with 7 bases that match TRBD1. The germline gives CDR1 MDHEN, CDR2 SYDVKM. The CDR3 consists of 14 residues. V lost 7 bases to trimming and J lost 10 bases; unmatched junction nucleotides: 13. CDR3: CASTPNRGQLPQHF. CDR3 sequence (DNA): TGTGCCAGCACCCCCAACAGGGGCCAACTTCCCCAGCATTTT.

The chain is built from TRBV30 and TRBJ2-6, with D uncertain. Trimming removed 3 bases from V and 1 base from J, with 13 bases in between. The CDR3 has 16 residues. Germline V gene data show CDR1 as GTSNPN and CDR2 as SVGIG (reference sequence). The CDR3: CAWSRSKWSGANVLTF. In nucleotides, the CDR3 is TGTGCCTGGAGCAGATCAAAATGGTCTGGGGCCAACGTCCTGACTTTC. The complete variable domain, with remaining parts taken from reference TRBV30 and TRBJ2-6, reads SQTIHQWPATLVQPVGSPLSLECTVEGTSNPNLYWYRQAAGRGLQLLFYSVGIGQISSEVPQNLSASRPQDRQFILSSKKLLLSDSGFYLCAWSRSKWSGANVLTFGAGSRLTVL.

V gene TRBV7-8 combines with J gene TRBJ1-5, with TRBD1 matching 9 bases. The CDR3 sequence is 15 residues long. Trimming at V came to 1 base and at J to 4 bases, leaving 2 bases not matched to a gene. Germline-derived CDR1 and CDR2 are SGHVS and FQNEAQ. CDR3 region: CASSLEGQGNQPQHF. In DNA form, the CDR3 reads TGTGCCAGCAGCTTAGAAGGACAGGGGAATCAGCCCCAGCATTTT.

The V and J genes are TRBV5-4 and TRBJ1-2, with TRBD1 as a possible D gene (5 bases). Trimming removed 2 bases from V and 5 bases from J, with 22 bases in between. Germline-derived CDR1 and CDR2 are SGHNT and YYREEE (reference sequence). The CDR3 consists of 17 residues. CDR3 DNA sequence: TGTGCCAGCAGCTTAAGGCAGGGTCGGGCCTTTGAATATGGCTACACCTTC. Its translation is CASSLRQGRAFEYGYTF. The complete variable domain, with remaining parts taken from reference TRBV5-4 and TRBJ1-2, reads ETGVTQSPTHLIKTRGQQVTLRCSSQSGHNTVSWYQQALGQGPQFIFQYYREEENGRGNFPPRFSGLQFPNYSSELNVNALELDDSALYLCASSLRQGRAFEYGYTFGSGTRLTVV.

The chain combines TRBV15 with TRBJ1-5, with D maybe TRBD1 (5 bases). The germline CDR1 and CDR2 sequences are LNHNV and YYDKDF (reference sequence). The CDR3 is 19 residues long. The V end was cut by 3 bases, the J end by 1 base, with 22 bases between. The CDR3 bases are TGTGCCACCAGCAGCTACGGGGGGGGAAGGGGAGGGAGCAATCAGCCCCAGCATTTT. Amino acid sequence: CATSSYGGGRGGSNQPQHF.

The rearrangement uses TRBV5-6 and TRBJ1-2, with a possible D match to TRBD1 (5 bases). The CDR3 totals 13 residues. Per germline, CDR1 SGHDT and CDR2 YYEEEE. V shed 0 bases and J shed 3 bases, with 6 bases lying between them. The CDR3 DNA is TGTGCCAGCAGCTTGGGGACATACTATGGCTACACCTTC. It yields the protein CASSLGTYYGYTF.

The chain carries TRBV18 and TRBJ1-4; no firm D call. Germline loops: CDR1 KGHSH, CDR2 LQKENI. V was trimmed by 3 bases and J by 8 bases, leaving 10 bases between them. CDR3 length: 13 amino acids. Here the CDR3 DNA reads TGTGCCAGCTCACCGCTGTCTGAGGAAAAACTGTTTTTT. Translation gives CASSPLSEEKLFF.

The table lists this clone with a count of one. The chain recombines TRBV28 with TRBJ2-1, with 7 bases identical to TRBD1. Trimming cost V 2 bases and J 1 base; bases outside gene matches: 11. The CDR3 covers 18 residues. Germline V lookup: CDR1 MDHEN, CDR2 SYDVKM. The CDR3 DNA is TGTGCCAGCAGTTTACCACGAGGACAGGCGTTGTCCTACAATGAGCAGTTCTTC. It is translated as CASSLPRGQALSYNEQFF.